This T cell receptor (beta chain) was found in a study of beta chain features in type 1 diabetes. Looking at the study overall: Investigators examined around 98 million sorted cells across all samples. Notes on the study in general: A moderate, significant TCRB CDR3 shortening appeared in type 1 diabetes across four CD4+ subsets. PCR could preferentially amplify shorter templates, alike in patients and controls.

Heparinised blood was drawn once per donor, averaging about 100 mL. Markers CD45RO/CCR7/CD25/CD127/CD95/CD27 served to sort CD4+ naive, central memory, regulatory and stem cell-like memory cells. On this clone itself: The antigen remains unidentified.

cDNA synthesis used the whole RNA isolate, giving expressed TCRB sequences. Profiling relied on immunoSEQ multiplex PCR, and the TCRdb table lists in-frame clones only, not all of them. Here the sample spans 600,000 or so clones, around an eighth being singletons. CDR3 length: 14 residues. The germline V gene encodes CDR1 SGDLS and CDR2 YYNGEE. Trimming took 4 bases from V and 8 from J, leaving 13 bases between them. The chain employs TRBV9 and TRBJ1-6; D not resolved. The clonotype originates from a man aged 25 to 40 with type 1 diabetes. The sample comprised naive CD4+ T cells from blood. The CDR3 spells CASSLSPPDSPLHF. The CDR3, as DNA: TGTGCCAGCAGCCTGTCCCCCCCGGATTCACCCCTCCACTTT.